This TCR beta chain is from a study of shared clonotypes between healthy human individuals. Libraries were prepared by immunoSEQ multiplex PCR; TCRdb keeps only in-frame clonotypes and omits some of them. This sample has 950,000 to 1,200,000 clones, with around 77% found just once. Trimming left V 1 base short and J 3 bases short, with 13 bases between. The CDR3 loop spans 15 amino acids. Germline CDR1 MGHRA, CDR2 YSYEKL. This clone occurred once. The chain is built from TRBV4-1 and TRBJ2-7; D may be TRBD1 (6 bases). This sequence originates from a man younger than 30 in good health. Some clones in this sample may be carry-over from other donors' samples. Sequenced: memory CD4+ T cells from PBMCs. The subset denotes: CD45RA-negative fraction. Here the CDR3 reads CASSQGAQGLYEQYF. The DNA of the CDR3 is TGCGCCAGCAGCCAAGGAGCGCAGGGGCTCTACGAGCAGTACTTC.